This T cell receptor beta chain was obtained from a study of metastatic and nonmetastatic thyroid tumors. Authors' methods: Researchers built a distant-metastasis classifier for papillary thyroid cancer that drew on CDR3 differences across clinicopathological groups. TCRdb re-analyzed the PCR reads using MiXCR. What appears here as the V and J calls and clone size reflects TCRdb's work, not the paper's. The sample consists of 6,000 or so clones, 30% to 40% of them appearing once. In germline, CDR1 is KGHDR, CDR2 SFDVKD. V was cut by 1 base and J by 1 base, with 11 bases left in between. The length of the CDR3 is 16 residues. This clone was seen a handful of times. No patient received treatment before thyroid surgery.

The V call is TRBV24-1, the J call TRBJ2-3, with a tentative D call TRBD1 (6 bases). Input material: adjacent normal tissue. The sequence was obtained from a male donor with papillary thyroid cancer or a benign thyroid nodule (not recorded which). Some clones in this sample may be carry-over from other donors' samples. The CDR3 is CATSDLGQYGTDTQYF. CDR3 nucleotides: TGTGCCACCAGTGATTTAGGACAGTATGGCACAGATACGCAGTATTTT.